This T cell receptor beta chain was captured in a study of T-cell reconstitution after alpha-beta-depleted transplantation in children. Preparation of the TCRbeta library used unique molecular identifiers. TCRdb processed the PCR reads anew with MiXCR; each CDR3 protein has one entry. The sample lists about 210,000 distinct CDR3 sequences; under 20% were seen once. This clonotype was recorded a few times. V shed 7 bases, J shed 5 bases, and the junction held 6 bases outside the gene matches. The germline V gene encodes CDR1 SGHRS and CDR2 YFSETQ. CDR3 size: 15 residues. The clonotype originates from a male patient between 2 and 10 years old who had a stem cell transplant for acute lymphoblastic leukemia, so the T cells may come from the graft donor. The chain uses TRBV5-1 and TRBJ2-2; 12 bases map to TRBD2. Sequencing used PBMCs, mostly from graft donor cells, obtained 360 days after TCRalphabeta/CD19-depleted stem cell transplant. This CDR3 reads CASSETSGGTGELFF. CDR3 DNA sequence: TGCGCCAGCTCGGAGACTAGCGGGGGAACCGGGGAGCTGTTTTTT.